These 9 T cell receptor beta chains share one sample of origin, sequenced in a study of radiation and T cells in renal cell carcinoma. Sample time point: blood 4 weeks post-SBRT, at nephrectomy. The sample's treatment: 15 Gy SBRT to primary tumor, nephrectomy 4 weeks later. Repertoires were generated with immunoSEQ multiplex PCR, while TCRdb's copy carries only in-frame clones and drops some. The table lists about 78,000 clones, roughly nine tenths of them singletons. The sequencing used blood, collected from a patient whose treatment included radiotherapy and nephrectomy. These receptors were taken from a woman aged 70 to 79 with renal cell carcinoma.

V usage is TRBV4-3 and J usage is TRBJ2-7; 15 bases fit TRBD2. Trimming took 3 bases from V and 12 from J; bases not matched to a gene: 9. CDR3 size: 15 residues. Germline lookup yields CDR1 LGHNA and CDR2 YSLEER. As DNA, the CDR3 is TGCGCCAGCAGCCAGGGGACTAGCGGGGGGCCAGGCAGGTACTTC. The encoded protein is CASSQGTSGGPGRYF.

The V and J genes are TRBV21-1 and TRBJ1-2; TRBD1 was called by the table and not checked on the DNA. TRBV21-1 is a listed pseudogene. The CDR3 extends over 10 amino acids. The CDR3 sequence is CASGSDGYTF. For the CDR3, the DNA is TGTGCCAGCGGCTCCGATGGCTACACCTTC.

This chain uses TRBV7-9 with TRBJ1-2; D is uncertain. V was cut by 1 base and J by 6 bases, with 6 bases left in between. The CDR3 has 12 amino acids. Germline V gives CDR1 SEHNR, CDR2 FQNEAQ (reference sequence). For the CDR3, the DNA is TGTGCCAGCAGCTTAGGAAGCAATGGCTACACCTTC. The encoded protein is CASSLGSNGYTF.

CDR3 coding DNA: TGTGCCAGCAGTTTCATCGGACAGGGAGGTCAGCCCCAGCATTTT. Protein sequence: CASSFIGQGGQPQHF. The V gene is TRBV28, the J gene TRBJ1-5; 8 bases are a match to TRBD1. Trimming at V came to 3 bases and at J to 6 bases, leaving 7 bases not matched to a gene. Per the germline V gene, CDR1 is MDHEN and CDR2 is SYDVKM. CDR3 length: 15 residues.

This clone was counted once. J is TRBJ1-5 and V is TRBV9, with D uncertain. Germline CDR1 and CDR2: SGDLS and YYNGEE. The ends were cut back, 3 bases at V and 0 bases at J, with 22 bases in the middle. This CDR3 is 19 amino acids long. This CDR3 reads CASSGRRAIPLPSNQPQHF. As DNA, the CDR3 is TGTGCCAGCAGCGGCCGTCGGGCCATCCCCTTGCCTAGCAATCAGCCCCAGCATTTT.

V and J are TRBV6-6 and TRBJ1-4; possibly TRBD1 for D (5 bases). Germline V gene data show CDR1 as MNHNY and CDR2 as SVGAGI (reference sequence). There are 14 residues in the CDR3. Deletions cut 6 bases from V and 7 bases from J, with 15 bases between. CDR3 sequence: CASRIRVGVEKLFF. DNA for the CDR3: TGTGCCAGCAGGATCAGGGTCGGTGTTGAAAAACTGTTTTTT.

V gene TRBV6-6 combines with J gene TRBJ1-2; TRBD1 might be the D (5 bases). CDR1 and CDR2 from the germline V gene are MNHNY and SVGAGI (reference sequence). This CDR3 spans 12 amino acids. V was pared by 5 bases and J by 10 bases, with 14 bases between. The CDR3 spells CASSTGVFDYTF. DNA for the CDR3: TGTGCCAGCAGTACGGGGGTTTTCGACTACACCTTC.

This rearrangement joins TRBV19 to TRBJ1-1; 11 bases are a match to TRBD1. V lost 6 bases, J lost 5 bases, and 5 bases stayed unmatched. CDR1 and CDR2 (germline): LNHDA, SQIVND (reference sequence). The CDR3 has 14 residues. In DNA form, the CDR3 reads TGTGCCAGTAGAATGGACAGGGGGCGGACTGAAGCTTTCTTT. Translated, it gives CASRMDRGRTEAFF.

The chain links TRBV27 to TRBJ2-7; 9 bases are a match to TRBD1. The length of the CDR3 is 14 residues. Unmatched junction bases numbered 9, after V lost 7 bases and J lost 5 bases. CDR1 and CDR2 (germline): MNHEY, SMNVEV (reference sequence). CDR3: CASTEQGATNEQYF. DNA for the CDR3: TGTGCCAGCACTGAACAGGGGGCTACAAACGAGCAGTACTTC.